The next 22 T cell receptor beta chains were all read from a single sample in a study of control samples from healthy donors and cancer patients. Using immunoSEQ multiplex PCR, the repertoire was profiled, and TCRdb retains in-frame clones only, with some absent. The data contain some 150,000 clones, about 94% of them singletons. Sequencing was done on a sample of blood. The origin of the receptors is a man aged 45-65 years in good health.

The chain couples TRBV19 to TRBJ1-2; tentatively, D is TRBD1 (5 bases). CDR3 size: 16 residues. V was cut by 5 bases and J by 0 bases, with 16 bases left in between. Germline V gives CDR1 LNHDA, CDR2 SQIVND (reference sequence). Here the CDR3 DNA reads TGTGCCAGTAGTTCACCGGACGGACATACTAACTATGGCTACACCTTC. Encoded protein: CASSSPDGHTNYGYTF.

The chain has TRBV10-3 and TRBJ2-1, with 8 nucleotides matching TRBD1. In germline, CDR1 is ENHRY, CDR2 SYGVKD. V lost 6 bases to trimming and J lost 4 bases; unmatched junction nucleotides: 5. The CDR3 extends over 14 amino acids. DNA for the CDR3: TGTGCCATCAGCGGACAGGGAGCTTACAATGAGCAGTTCTTC. Residues: CAISGQGAYNEQFF.

The chain combines TRBV7-9 with TRBJ1-4; D unclear. The length of the CDR3 is 15 residues. V lost 1 base, J lost 5 bases, and 11 bases lay in between. The germline V gene encodes CDR1 SEHNR and CDR2 FQNEAQ (reference sequence). CDR3 amino acids: CASSLVVGQNEKLFF. CDR3 sequence (DNA): TGTGCCAGCAGCTTAGTCGTAGGGCAGAATGAAAAACTGTTTTTT.

This sequence joins TRBV5-1 and TRBJ2-2, with 7 bases identical to TRBD1. Germline V lookup: CDR1 SGHRS, CDR2 YFSETQ. The CDR3 has 15 residues. The junction had 8 bases not matched to a gene; V was cut back by 7 bases and J by 2 bases. The CDR3 sequence: CASRARTGNTGELFF. As DNA, the CDR3 is TGCGCCAGCCGGGCCCGGACAGGCAACACCGGGGAGCTGTTTTTT.

The V and J genes are TRBV12-3 or TRBV12-4 and TRBJ1-2; no firm D call. Trimming shortened V by 7 bases and J by 3 bases, and 6 bases separated the two germline ends. The CDR3 is made up of 11 amino acids. CDR3 in amino acids: CASTLYYGYTF. CDR3 bases: TGTGCCAGCACCTTGTACTATGGCTACACCTTC.

V is TRBV28 and J is TRBJ2-7; TRBD1 or TRBD2 may be the D gene (5 bases each). V dropped 5 bases and J dropped 8 bases, with 16 bases sitting between them. Germline-derived CDR1 and CDR2 are MDHEN and SYDVKM. The CDR3 extends over 13 amino acids. The CDR3 DNA is TGTGCCAGCAGTCGGGGCCCACTAAGGAAGCAGTACTTC. Its protein is CASSRGPLRKQYF.

The genes are TRBV3-1 (or the pseudogene TRBV3-2) and TRBJ2-7; 8 bases are a match to TRBD1. The V gene's germline CDR1 is LGHDT and CDR2 YNNKEL (reference sequence). With V trimmed by 4 bases and J by 4 bases, 3 bases remained unmatched. The CDR3 spans 13 residues. The CDR3 nucleotides read TGTGCCAGCAGCCTGGGACAGGATTACGAGCAGTACTTC. It translates to CASSLGQDYEQYF.

The chain combines TRBV18 with TRBJ1-2, with D hard to call. Germline V gene lookup returns CDR1 KGHSH and CDR2 LQKENI. V was shortened by 0 bases and J by 7 bases, with 15 bases between the two germline ends. CDR3 length: 15 amino acids. The DNA of the CDR3 is TGTGCCAGCTCACCACCGGGCTCCGGAGAGGTTGGCTACACCTTC. Translated: CASSPPGSGEVGYTF.

The chain employs TRBV6-1 and TRBJ1-2; no firm D call. CDR1 MNHNS and CDR2 SASEGT come from the germline V gene. Trimming took 1 base from V and 5 from J, leaving 14 bases between them. This CDR3 has 15 residues. The CDR3 nucleotides read TGTGCCAGCAGTGAAGGGTTGGGGAACTTGTATGGCTACACCTTC. This codes for CASSEGLGNLYGYTF.

The chain carries TRBV12-5 and TRBJ2-1; no firm D call. This CDR3 contains 14 residues. V dropped 2 bases and J dropped 9 bases, with 14 bases sitting between them. Germline CDR1 is LGHNT and CDR2 is FRNRAP. CDR3 nucleotide sequence: TGTGCTAGTGGTTTGCTCTCCGACTCCGCTGAGCAGTTCTTC. Translation gives CASGLLSDSAEQFF.

This clone showed up just once. This sequence joins TRBV5-1 and TRBJ1-5; D remains unclear. The CDR3 loop spans 18 amino acids. V was shortened by 0 bases and J by 2 bases, with 18 bases between the two germline ends. Germline V gene data show CDR1 as SGHRS and CDR2 as YFSETQ. The CDR3 DNA reads as TGCGCCAGCAGCTTGGACGCCCTCGGATCTACGGGCAATCAGCCCCAGCATTTT. Translation gives CASSLDALGSTGNQPQHF.

The J gene is TRBJ1-5, the V gene TRBV30, with TRBD1 as a possible D gene (6 bases). This CDR3 has 14 residues. Germline V gene lookup returns CDR1 GTSNPN and CDR2 SVGIG (reference sequence). V was trimmed by 3 bases and J by 1 base, leaving 10 bases between them. The CDR3 DNA reads TGTGCCTGGAGGCCAGGGGCGAGCAATCAGCCCCAGCATTTT. Encoded protein: CAWRPGASNQPQHF. Drawing the rest from reference TRBV30 and TRBJ1-5, the complete variable domain is SQTIHQWPATLVQPVGSPLSLECTVEGTSNPNLYWYRQAAGRGLQLLFYSVGIGQISSEVPQNLSASRPQDRQFILSSKKLLLSDSGFYLCAWRPGASNQPQHFGDGTRLSIL.

This clone has just one count. This chain uses TRBV27 with TRBJ2-7; D is unresolved. From germline, CDR1 is MNHEY and CDR2 SMNVEV (reference sequence). V was clipped by 5 bases and J by 2 bases, with 16 bases between them. The CDR3 contains 15 residues. The CDR3 loop is CASSLLVDRAYEQYF. The CDR3 DNA reads TGTGCCAGCAGTCTACTTGTGGATCGTGCCTACGAGCAGTACTTC.

V is TRBV5-1 and J is TRBJ2-2; D gene unclear. Germline-derived CDR1 and CDR2 are SGHRS and YFSETQ. With 3 bases removed from V and 2 bases from J, the gap between germline ends came to 11 bases. This CDR3 has 15 amino acids. CDR3 bases: TGCGCCAGCAGCTCCAGGTACATTAACACCGGGGAGCTGTTTTTT. It translates to CASSSRYINTGELFF.

CDR3 loop: CASSQGVNSGNTIYF. For the CDR3, the DNA is TGTGCCAGCAGCCAAGGGGTCAACTCTGGAAACACCATATATTTT. The chain combines TRBV3-1 (or the pseudogene TRBV3-2) with TRBJ1-3; D remains ambiguous. V gave up 1 base and J gave up 0 bases, with 7 bases separating them. CDR3 size: 15 residues. Germline V gene sequence: CDR1 LGHDT, CDR2 YNNKEL (reference sequence).

V and J are TRBV30 and TRBJ1-4; D is ambiguous. The CDR3 consists of 14 residues. Trimming cost V 2 bases and J 8 bases, with 15 bases left between them. Germline loops: CDR1 GTSNPN, CDR2 SVGIG (reference sequence). Here the CDR3 DNA reads TGTGCCTGGAGTATAAAAGCCCCGGGGGAAAAACTGTTTTTT. Amino acids: CAWSIKAPGEKLFF.

This chain connects TRBV5-1 to TRBJ2-3, with 9 nucleotides matching TRBD1. CDR1 and CDR2 (germline): SGHRS, YFSETQ. The CDR3 runs 16 residues. The junction had 8 bases not matched to a gene; V was cut back by 4 bases and J by 2 bases. The CDR3 nucleotides read TGCGCCAGCAGCCCGGGAGGACAGGGGAACACAGATACGCAGTATTTT. Translated, it gives CASSPGGQGNTDTQYF.

The chain has TRBV2 and TRBJ1-3, with D hard to call. Trimming cost V 1 base and J 7 bases, with 8 bases left between them. This CDR3 spans 13 amino acids. The germline V gene encodes CDR1 SNHLY and CDR2 FYNNEI. CDR3 in amino acids: CASSEVVGNTIYF. The CDR3 region has the DNA TGTGCCAGCAGTGAAGTGGTAGGGAACACCATATATTTT.

This rearrangement joins TRBV5-8 to TRBJ2-1, with 13 bases fitting TRBD2. The CDR3 has 15 amino acids. CDR1 and CDR2 from the germline V gene are SGHTS and YDEGEE. V gave up 2 bases and J gave up 7 bases; unmatched junction bases: 3. CDR3 region: CASSFTSGRDNEQFF. The CDR3 DNA reads TGTGCCAGCAGCTTTACTAGCGGGAGGGATAATGAGCAGTTCTTC.

The chain couples TRBV6-5 to TRBJ1-2; no definite D call. The germline V gene encodes CDR1 MNHEY and CDR2 SVGAGI. The V gene lost 0 bases and the J gene lost 2 bases, with 7 bases spanning the gap. The CDR3 consists of 14 residues. The CDR3, as DNA: TGTGCCAGCAGTTACTCGGGCACGAACTATGGCTACACCTTC. This codes for CASSYSGTNYGYTF.

The gene calls are TRBV5-4 and TRBJ1-2; D gene ambiguous. Per the germline V gene, CDR1 is SGHNT and CDR2 is YYREEE (reference sequence). V was shortened by 0 bases and J by 0 bases, with 6 bases between the two germline ends. The CDR3 loop spans 14 amino acids. The CDR3 DNA is TGTGCCAGCAGCTTGGCCTGGGCTAACTATGGCTACACCTTC. This sequence encodes CASSLAWANYGYTF.

This chain uses TRBV25-1 with TRBJ2-3; D unresolved. This CDR3 comprises 17 residues. CDR1 MGHDK and CDR2 SYGVNS come from the germline V gene. The V end lost 0 bases, the J end lost 0 bases, and 13 bases lay between the germline ends. The CDR3 bases are TGTGCCAGCAGTGAATATCTGGCAGATACTAGCACAGATACGCAGTATTTT. Amino acid sequence: CASSEYLADTSTDTQYF.